These 30 T cell receptor beta chains came from one sample sequenced in a study of Graves' ophthalmopathy and Graves' hyperthyroidism. Transcripts of RNA were the source for amplifying TCR beta CDR3 regions. In the first round, RT-PCR was carried out with HTBI primers, and a multiplex PCR formed the second round. TCRdb used MiXCR to reprocess the multiplex PCR reads, holding one entry per CDR3 protein. The table has 400,000 to 450,000 distinct CDR3 sequences, 20% to 25% seen once. Sequenced: peripheral blood. The receptor source for this set is a woman in her late teens or twenties with stable Graves' hyperthyroidism.

V is TRBV5-1 and J is TRBJ1-1; 9 bases are a match to TRBD1. V was pared by 3 bases and J by 8 bases, with 8 bases of the junction left unmatched. There are 14 residues in the CDR3. The germline gives CDR1 SGHRS, CDR2 YFSETQ. CDR3 loop: CASSYQGQGSEAFF. The CDR3 coding sequence is TGCGCCAGCAGCTACCAGGGACAGGGTTCCGAAGCTTTCTTT.

In the case of this clonotype: One base away lies a much larger clone, so this may be a sequencing read error. V is TRBV10-3 and J is TRBJ2-5; 9 bases line up with TRBD1. This CDR3 contains 14 residues. CDR1 and CDR2 from the germline V gene are ENHRY and SYGVKD. The CDR3 DNA reads as TGTGCCATCGGGACAGGGAGCTTCGGAGAGACCAAGTACTTC. Amino acids: CAIGTGSFGETKYF.

Only a few counts were recorded for this clonotype. Lacking the conserved final phenylalanine or tryptophan, this CDR3 likely reflects a read error. The chain recombines TRBV20-1 with TRBJ2-5, with no clear D. Germline CDR1 is DFQATT and CDR2 is SNEGSKA (reference sequence). CDR3 length equals 13 residues. Trimming cost V 3 bases and J 1 base, with 9 bases left between them. For the CDR3, the DNA is TGCAGTGCTAGGAACAGTTTCCAAGAGACCCAGTACATC. This gives the protein CSARNSFQETQYI.

The rearrangement links TRBV12-3 or TRBV12-4 to TRBJ1-1; 8 nucleotides match TRBD1. With V trimmed by 6 bases and J by 5 bases, 14 bases remained unmatched. The CDR3 has 16 residues. Written as DNA, the CDR3 is TGTGCCAGCAGCCCGGACAGGGTCAGAGTTAGGACTGAAGCTTTCTTT. As protein: CASSPDRVRVRTEAFF.

This clonotype appeared many times. This rearrangement joins TRBV5-8 to TRBJ1-5, with a possible D match to TRBD1 (6 bases). CDR3 length: 14 residues. Trimming left V 4 bases short and J 3 bases short, with 11 bases between. Germline CDR1 and CDR2: SGHTS and YDEGEE. CDR3 coding DNA: TGTGCCAGCAGCAGTCGACAGGCCAATCAGCCCCAGCATTTT. Translating gives CASSSRQANQPQHF.

With respect to this clonotype: This may arise from a read error, as a much more abundant clone is one base away. This sequence joins TRBV7-9 and TRBJ1-1, with D unclear. V dropped 3 bases and J dropped 5 bases, with 7 bases sitting between them. CDR1 is SEHNR and CDR2 is FQNEAQ in the germline V gene (reference sequence). CDR3 length: 12 residues. The CDR3 loop is CASSFSETEAFF. The CDR3 bases are TGTGCCAGCAGCTTCTCGGAAACTGAAGCTTTCTTT.

As regards this clonotype: The conserved closing phenylalanine or tryptophan is absent in this CDR3, likely reflecting a read error. The chain links TRBV6-2 or TRBV6-3 to TRBJ2-5; 8 bases line up with TRBD1. V was pared by 5 bases and J by 9 bases, with 11 bases of the junction left unmatched. CDR3 size: 14 residues. CDR1 and CDR2 (germline): MNHEY, SVGEGT. The CDR3 here is CASSHDRGGRSQYY. As DNA, the CDR3 is TGTGCCAGCAGTCACGACAGGGGAGGACGGTCCCAGTACTAC.

This clonotype was seen repeatedly, ten times or more. One end of the junction varies from germline; a read error may be responsible. The CDR3 protein is CAIGDGFFSGRNYEQYF. CDR3 bases: TGTGCCATCGGTGACGGGTTCTTTAGCGGGAGGAACTACGAGCAGTACTTC. The chain carries TRBV10-3 and TRBJ2-7; the match to TRBD2 covers 10 bases. Germline V CDR1 and CDR2: ENHRY, SYGVKD. This CDR3 is built from 17 residues.

Many counts were recorded for this clonotype. The J gene is TRBJ1-5, the V gene TRBV24-1; 7 nucleotides line up with TRBD1. Germline V gives CDR1 KGHDR, CDR2 SFDVKD. The CDR3 has 14 residues. The J segment lost 4 bases and the V segment lost 6 bases, leaving 5 bases of the junction unmatched. This CDR3 is CATSRAGGNQPQHF. The CDR3 DNA reads TGTGCCACCAGTAGGGCAGGGGGAAATCAGCCCCAGCATTTT.

This clonotype was detected ten times or more. The chain couples TRBV2 to TRBJ1-5; TRBD1 aligns across 11 bases. CDR3 size: 16 residues. V lost 8 bases and J lost 6; bases outside the gene matches: 12. CDR1 SNHLY and CDR2 FYNNEI come from the germline V gene. The CDR3 is CASSDRGRFWSQPQHF. The CDR3 DNA follows: TGTGCCAGCTCGGACAGGGGGCGTTTCTGGAGTCAGCCCCAGCATTTT.

The chain recombines TRBV30 with TRBJ2-7, with 16 bases aligning to TRBD2. CDR1 GTSNPN and CDR2 SVGIG come from the germline V gene (reference sequence). The length of the CDR3 is 16 residues. Trimming removed 1 base from V and 7 bases from J; junction bases left unmatched: 7. The CDR3 region has the DNA TGTGCCTGGAGTGCGGGACTAGCGGGAGGGCCGGGGGAGCAGTACTTC. Translating gives CAWSAGLAGGPGEQYF.

Concerning this clonotype: A read error may be the cause here, since a much bigger clone is one base away. The chain uses TRBV28 and TRBJ1-5, with 7 bases matching TRBD1. Germline CDR1 MDHEN, CDR2 SYDVKM. This CDR3 comprises 15 residues. V shed 6 bases, J shed 2 bases, and the junction held 7 bases outside the gene matches. This chain's CDR3 is CASRFYRGRNQPQHF. Here the CDR3 DNA reads TGTGCCAGCAGATTCTACAGGGGACGCAATCAGCCCCAGCATTTT.

Many counts were recorded for this clonotype. This sequence joins TRBV7-6 and TRBJ2-2, with D possibly TRBD2 on 5 matching bases. The CDR3 has 15 amino acids. From germline, CDR1 is SGHVS and CDR2 FNYEAQ. V lost 0 bases, J lost 3 bases, and 8 bases lay in between. CDR3 coding DNA: TGTGCCAGCAGCTTAGCGGGAGACGACACCGGGGAGCTGTTTTTT. Translated: CASSLAGDDTGELFF.

This CDR3 reads CAWFRDRGGYTF. The CDR3 region has the DNA TGTGCCTGGTTCCGGGACAGGGGTGGCTACACCTTC. V gene TRBV30 combines with J gene TRBJ1-2; the match to TRBD1 covers 10 bases. V was pared by 5 bases and J by 7 bases, with 4 bases of the junction left unmatched. Germline lookup yields CDR1 GTSNPN and CDR2 SVGIG (reference sequence). The CDR3 has 12 amino acids. Using reference TRBV30 and TRBJ1-2 for the parts outside the CDR3, the full variable domain is SQTIHQWPATLVQPVGSPLSLECTVEGTSNPNLYWYRQAAGRGLQLLFYSVGIGQISSEVPQNLSASRPQDRQFILSSKKLLLSDSGFYLCAWFRDRGGYTFGSGTRLTVV.

In its sample, this clonotype was seen many times. The chain employs TRBV12-3 or TRBV12-4 and TRBJ1-2; TRBD1 might be the D (5 bases). V lost 5 bases and J lost 1, with 14 bases in between. The CDR3 extends over 15 amino acids. The CDR3 reads CASSGVRQNNYGYTF. The CDR3 DNA follows: TGTGCCAGCAGTGGGGTGAGACAGAATAACTATGGCTACACCTTC.

This clonotype was found a few times. V and J are TRBV30 and TRBJ1-2; no reliable D call. V was trimmed by 1 base and J by 11 bases, leaving 11 bases between them. This CDR3 region has 11 residues. The germline gives CDR1 GTSNPN, CDR2 SVGIG (reference sequence). DNA for the CDR3: TGTGCCTGGAGTGGTGGCGTCGGATACACCTTC. This codes for CAWSGGVGYTF.

The sample holds many counts of this clonotype. V gene TRBV7-3 combines with J gene TRBJ2-6, with a weak D call TRBD1 (5 bases). The germline V and J ends were trimmed by 5 bases and 0 bases, with 8 bases remaining between them. From germline, CDR1 is SGHTA and CDR2 FQGTGA. The CDR3 is 15 residues long. CDR3 residues: CASSKQDSGANVLTF. The CDR3 DNA follows: TGTGCCAGCAGCAAACAGGACTCTGGGGCCAACGTCCTGACTTTC.

This clonotype was seen at least ten times. The chain is built from TRBV6-5 and TRBJ2-7; TRBD2 agrees at 13 bases. The V gene end was trimmed by 5 bases and the J gene end by 5 bases; junction bases not matched to a gene: 6. The length of the CDR3 is 15 residues. CDR1 is MNHEY and CDR2 is SVGAGI in the germline V gene. This chain's CDR3 is CASSRGLAGKDEQYF. Here the CDR3 DNA reads TGTGCCAGCAGTAGGGGACTAGCGGGAAAAGACGAGCAGTACTTC.

This clonotype came up many times. The V call is TRBV7-8, the J call TRBJ2-7; weak D call: TRBD2 (6 bases). The germline V gene encodes CDR1 SGHVS and CDR2 FQNEAQ. This CDR3 is built from 16 residues. Trimming removed 1 base at V and 0 bases at J, with 13 bases between. CDR3 DNA: TGTGCCAGCAGCTTAGGAAGCGGGCAAAGCTCCTACGAGCAGTACTTC. This sequence encodes CASSLGSGQSSYEQYF. Together with reference TRBV7-8 and TRBJ2-7, the CDR3 gives the full variable domain: GAGVSQSPRYKVAKRGQDVALRCDPISGHVSLFWYQQALGQGPEFLTYFQNEAQLDKSGLPSDRFFAERPEGSVSTLKIQRTQQEDSAVYLCASSLGSGQSSYEQYFGPGTRLTVT.

This clonotype was counted many times. This chain connects TRBV6-5 to TRBJ2-2; D not certain. The CDR3 loop spans 17 amino acids. V lost 0 bases, J lost 2 bases, and 13 bases lay in between. The germline V gene has CDR1 MNHEY and CDR2 SVGAGI. The CDR3 sequence: CASSYSPLTRNTGELFF. The CDR3 nucleotides are TGTGCCAGCAGTTACTCGCCACTCACGCGAAACACCGGGGAGCTGTTTTTT.

This clonotype was counted at least ten times. V is TRBV20-1 and J is TRBJ2-6; D is ambiguous. Per germline, CDR1 DFQATT and CDR2 SNEGSKA (reference sequence). The germline V and J ends were trimmed by 2 bases and 0 bases, with 8 bases remaining between them. The CDR3 length is 15 residues. This CDR3 is CSARPLSSGANVLTF. The CDR3 DNA reads as TGCAGTGCTAGACCTCTCTCCTCTGGGGCCAACGTCCTGACTTTC.

The table lists this clonotype with many counts. The V gene is TRBV4-3, the J gene TRBJ2-6; possible D gene TRBD2, 5 bases. Germline assignment: CDR1 LGHNA and CDR2 YSLEER. Deletions cut 1 base from V and 0 bases from J, with 10 bases between. The CDR3 sequence is 17 residues long. CDR3 DNA: TGCGCCAGCAGCCAAGTTGACGGGAACTCTGGGGCCAACGTCCTGACTTTC. Translation gives CASSQVDGNSGANVLTF.

Many counts were recorded for this clonotype. A junction boundary mismatches the germline segment, possibly from a read error. The chain couples TRBV19 to TRBJ2-5; the D is unclear. Per the germline V gene, CDR1 is LNHDA and CDR2 is SQIVND (reference sequence). The CDR3 is 13 amino acids. CDR3 sequence reads: CATRYSVEETQCF. CDR3 sequence (DNA): TGTGCCACAAGGTATTCGGTTGAGGAGACCCAGTGCTTC.

This clonotype occurred many times. The chain combines TRBV27 with TRBJ1-5, with a possible D match to TRBD1 (6 bases). The V gene lost 4 bases and the J gene lost 1 base, with 11 bases spanning the gap. Germline V gene lookup returns CDR1 MNHEY and CDR2 SMNVEV (reference sequence). The CDR3 has 15 residues. The CDR3 bases are TGTGCCAGCAGTTCCTCAGGGGCGAGCAATCAGCCCCAGCATTTT. Protein: CASSSSGASNQPQHF.

This clonotype was detected ten times or more. The chain recombines TRBV28 with TRBJ2-7; no firm D call. Per the germline V gene, CDR1 is MDHEN and CDR2 is SYDVKM. V dropped 4 bases and J dropped 2 bases, with 9 bases sitting between them. The CDR3 is 13 amino acids. As DNA, the CDR3 is TGTGCCAGCAGTTACCTATCCACCTACGAGCAGTACTTC. Translating it yields CASSYLSTYEQYF.

This clonotype was seen ten or more times. The J gene is TRBJ1-2, the V gene TRBV6-5; D is ambiguous. Germline V gene lookup returns CDR1 MNHEY and CDR2 SVGAGI. The CDR3 is made up of 15 amino acids. V gave up 2 bases and J gave up 2 bases, with 12 bases separating them. CDR3 sequence: CASSYGVGVNYGYTF. DNA of the CDR3: TGTGCCAGCAGTTACGGGGTCGGGGTAAACTATGGCTACACCTTC.

Ten or more counts support this clonotype. The gene calls are TRBV7-9 and TRBJ1-2; D unresolved. The length of the CDR3 is 12 residues. Trimming took off 5 bases at V and 8 bases at J, with 12 bases between the two ends. Germline loops: CDR1 SEHNR, CDR2 FQNEAQ (reference sequence). The CDR3 DNA reads TGTGCCAGCAGCCCAGGACCAGGAGGCTACACCTTC. Translating gives CASSPGPGGYTF.

Many counts were recorded for this clonotype. This chain links TRBV2 with TRBJ1-2, with 10 nucleotides matching TRBD1. CDR3 size: 12 residues. CDR1 is SNHLY, CDR2 FYNNEI, per germline. Trimming took 9 bases from V and 6 from J; bases not matched to a gene: 4. The CDR3 protein is CARRQGADGYTF. CDR3 in DNA: TGTGCCAGGAGACAGGGGGCCGATGGCTACACCTTC.

This clonotype came up many times. The chain employs TRBV29-1 and TRBJ2-2; a possible D gene is TRBD2 (6 bases). The V gene's germline CDR1 is SQVTM and CDR2 ANQGSEA. The V end was cut by 6 bases, the J end by 1 base, with 15 bases between. This CDR3 spans 15 amino acids. The CDR3 loop reads CSVTLSSGNTGELFF. In nucleotides, the CDR3 is TGCAGCGTAACGTTAAGTAGCGGGAACACCGGGGAGCTGTTTTTT.

There are many counts of this clonotype. This chain uses TRBV6-1 with TRBJ2-4, with 7 bases aligning to TRBD1. This CDR3 is 15 amino acids long. With V trimmed by 6 bases and J by 6 bases, 11 bases remained unmatched. CDR1 and CDR2 from the germline V gene are MNHNS and SASEGT. CDR3 nucleotides: TGTGCCAGCAGCCGGACGACAGGGATCGGAAACATTCAGTACTTC. It codes for CASSRTTGIGNIQYF.